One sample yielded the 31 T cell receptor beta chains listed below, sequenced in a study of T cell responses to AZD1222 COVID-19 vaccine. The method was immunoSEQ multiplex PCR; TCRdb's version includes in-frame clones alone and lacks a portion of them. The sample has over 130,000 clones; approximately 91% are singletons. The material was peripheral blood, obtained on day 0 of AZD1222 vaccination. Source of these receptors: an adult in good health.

Here the CDR3 reads CASSKVPPGELFF. CDR3 nucleotide sequence: TGTGCCAGCAGCAAAGTGCCCCCCGGGGAGCTGTTTTTT. The chain recombines TRBV21-1 with TRBJ2-2. TRBV21-1 is labeled a pseudogene. This CDR3 comprises 13 residues.

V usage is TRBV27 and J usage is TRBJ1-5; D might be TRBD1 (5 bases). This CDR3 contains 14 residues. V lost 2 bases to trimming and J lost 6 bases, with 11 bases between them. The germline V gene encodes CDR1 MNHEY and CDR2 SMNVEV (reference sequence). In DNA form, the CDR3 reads TGTGCCAGCAGTTTACAGGGTCGAGGTCAGCCCCAGCATTTT. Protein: CASSLQGRGQPQHF.

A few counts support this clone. CDR3 in DNA: TGTGCCAGTAGTGGGACAGTGGATGGAAACACCATATATTTT. It codes for CASSGTVDGNTIYF. This chain uses TRBV19 with TRBJ1-3, with 7 bases fitting TRBD1. This CDR3 has 14 residues. Germline CDR1 LNHDA, CDR2 SQIVND (reference sequence). With V trimmed by 5 bases and J by 3 bases, 4 bases remained unmatched. Based on the CDR3 plus reference TRBV19 and TRBJ1-3, the full variable domain is DGGITQSPKYLFRKEGQNVTLSCEQNLNHDAMYWYRQDPGQGLRLIYYSQIVNDFQKGDIAEGYSVSREKKESFPLTVTSAQKNPTAFYLCASSGTVDGNTIYFGEGSWLTVV.

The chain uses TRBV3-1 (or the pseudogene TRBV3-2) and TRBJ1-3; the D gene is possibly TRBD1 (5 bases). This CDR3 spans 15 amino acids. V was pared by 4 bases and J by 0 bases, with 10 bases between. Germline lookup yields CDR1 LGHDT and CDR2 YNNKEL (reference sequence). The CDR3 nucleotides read TGTGCCAGCAGCCTCCGGACACTCTCTGGAAACACCATATATTTT. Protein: CASSLRTLSGNTIYF.

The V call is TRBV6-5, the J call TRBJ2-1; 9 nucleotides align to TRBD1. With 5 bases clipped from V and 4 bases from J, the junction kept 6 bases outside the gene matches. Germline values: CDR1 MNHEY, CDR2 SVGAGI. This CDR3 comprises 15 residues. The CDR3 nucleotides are TGTGCCAGCAGTATCGGGACAGGGAATTACAATGAGCAGTTCTTC. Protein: CASSIGTGNYNEQFF.

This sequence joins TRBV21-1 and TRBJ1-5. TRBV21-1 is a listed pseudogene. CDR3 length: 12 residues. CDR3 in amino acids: CASSKRSPPQHF. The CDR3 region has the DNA TGTGCCAGCAGCAAACGGTCCCCGCCCCAGCATTTT.

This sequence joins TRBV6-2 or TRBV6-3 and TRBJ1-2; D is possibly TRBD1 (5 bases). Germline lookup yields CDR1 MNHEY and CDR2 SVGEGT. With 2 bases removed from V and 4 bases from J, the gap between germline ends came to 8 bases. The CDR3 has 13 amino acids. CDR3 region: CASSYEGSYGYTF. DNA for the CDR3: TGTGCCAGCAGTTACGAGGGGTCCTATGGCTACACCTTC.

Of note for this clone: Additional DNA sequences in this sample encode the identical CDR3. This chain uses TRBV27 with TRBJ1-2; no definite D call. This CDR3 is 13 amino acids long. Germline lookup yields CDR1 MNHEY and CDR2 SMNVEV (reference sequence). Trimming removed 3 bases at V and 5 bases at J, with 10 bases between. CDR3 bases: TGTGCCAGCAGTTTCGGAAGTTCATATGGCTACACCTTC. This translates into CASSFGSSYGYTF.

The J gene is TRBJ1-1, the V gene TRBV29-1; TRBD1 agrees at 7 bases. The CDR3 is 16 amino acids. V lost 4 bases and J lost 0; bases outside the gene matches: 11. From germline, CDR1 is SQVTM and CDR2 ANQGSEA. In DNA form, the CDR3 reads TGCAGCGTTGTTAATCCTGTGGGACAGTTGAACACTGAAGCTTTCTTT. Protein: CSVVNPVGQLNTEAFF.

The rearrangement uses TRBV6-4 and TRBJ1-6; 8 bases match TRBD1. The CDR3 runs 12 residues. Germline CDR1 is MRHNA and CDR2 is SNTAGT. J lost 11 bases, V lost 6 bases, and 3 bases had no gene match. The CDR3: CASRDREAPLHF. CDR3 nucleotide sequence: TGTGCCAGCAGGGACAGGGAAGCACCCCTCCACTTT.

The CDR3 DNA sequence: TGTGCCAGCAGTGCAGGGGCCGGCGAGCAGTACTTC. It specifies CASSAGAGEQYF. The V gene is TRBV2, the J gene TRBJ2-7; D is possibly TRBD1 (6 bases). Germline CDR1 reads SNHLY; CDR2 reads FYNNEI. The V gene lost 4 bases and the J gene lost 6 bases, with 10 bases spanning the gap. This CDR3 comprises 12 residues.

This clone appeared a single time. The CDR3 DNA is TGTGCCAGCAGCGAGGACGGCTCTGGAAACACCATATATTTT. Translation: CASSEDGSGNTIYF. The J gene is TRBJ1-3, the V gene TRBV9; D call uncertain. CDR3 size: 14 residues. Looked up from germline, CDR1 is SGDLS and CDR2 is YYNGEE. Deletions cut 3 bases from V and 0 bases from J, with 7 bases between.

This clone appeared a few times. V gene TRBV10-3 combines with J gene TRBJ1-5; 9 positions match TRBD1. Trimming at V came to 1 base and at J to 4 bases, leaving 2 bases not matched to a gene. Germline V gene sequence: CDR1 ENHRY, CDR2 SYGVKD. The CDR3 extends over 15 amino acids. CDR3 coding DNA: TGTGCCATCAGTGAGTTAGGGACAGGGAATCAGCCCCAGCATTTT. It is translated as CAISELGTGNQPQHF.

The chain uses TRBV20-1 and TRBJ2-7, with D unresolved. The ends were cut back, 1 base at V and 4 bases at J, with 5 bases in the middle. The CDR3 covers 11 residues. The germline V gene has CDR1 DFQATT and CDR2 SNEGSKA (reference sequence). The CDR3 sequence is CSARVTYEQYF. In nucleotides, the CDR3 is TGCAGTGCTAGAGTGACTTACGAGCAGTACTTC.

This chain's CDR3 is CAYRYEIEQYF. The CDR3 DNA reads as TGTGCCTACCGTTATGAGATCGAGCAGTACTTC. J is TRBJ2-7 and V is TRBV30, with unresolved D. The length of the CDR3 is 11 residues. V lost 7 bases and J 6 bases, leaving 13 bases between the germline ends. Germline-derived CDR1 and CDR2 are GTSNPN and SVGIG (reference sequence). The full variable domain, in which reference TRBV30 and TRBJ2-7 provide the parts outside the CDR3, is SQTIHQWPATLVQPVGSPLSLECTVEGTSNPNLYWYRQAAGRGLQLLFYSVGIGQISSEVPQNLSASRPQDRQFILSSKKLLLSDSGFYLCAYRYEIEQYFGPGTRLTVT.

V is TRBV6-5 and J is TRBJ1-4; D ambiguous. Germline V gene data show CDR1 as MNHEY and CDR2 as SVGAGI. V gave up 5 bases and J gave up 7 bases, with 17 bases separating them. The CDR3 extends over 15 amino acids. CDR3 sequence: CASSLQVMGSEKLFF. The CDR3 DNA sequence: TGTGCCAGCAGTCTCCAAGTAATGGGATCTGAAAAACTGTTTTTT.

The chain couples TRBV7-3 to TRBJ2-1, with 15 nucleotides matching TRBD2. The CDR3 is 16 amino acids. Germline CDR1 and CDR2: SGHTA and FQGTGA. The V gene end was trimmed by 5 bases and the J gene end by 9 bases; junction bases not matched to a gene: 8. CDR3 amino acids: CASSAWTSGRDTEQFF. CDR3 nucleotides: TGTGCCAGCAGCGCGTGGACTAGCGGGAGGGATACTGAGCAGTTCTTC.

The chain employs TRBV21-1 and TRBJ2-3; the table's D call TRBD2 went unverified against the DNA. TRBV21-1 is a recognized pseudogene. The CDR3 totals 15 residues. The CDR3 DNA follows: TGTGCCAGCAGCAAAGTTAGCGGGAGCACAGATACGCAGTATTTT. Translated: CASSKVSGSTDTQYF.

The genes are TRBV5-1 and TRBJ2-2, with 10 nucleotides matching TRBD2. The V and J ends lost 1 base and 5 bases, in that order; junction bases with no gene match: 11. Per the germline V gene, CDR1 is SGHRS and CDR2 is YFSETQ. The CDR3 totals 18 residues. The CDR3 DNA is TGCGCCAGCAGCTTGCTGGCTAGCGGGAGTCGAGGTACCGGGGAGCTGTTTTTT. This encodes CASSLLASGSRGTGELFF.

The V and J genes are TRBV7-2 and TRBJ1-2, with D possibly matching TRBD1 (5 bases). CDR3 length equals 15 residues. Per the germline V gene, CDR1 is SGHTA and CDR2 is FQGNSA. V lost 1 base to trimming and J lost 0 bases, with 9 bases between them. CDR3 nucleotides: TGTGCCAGCAGCTTAGGACCAGGGACTAACTATGGCTACACCTTC. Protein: CASSLGPGTNYGYTF.

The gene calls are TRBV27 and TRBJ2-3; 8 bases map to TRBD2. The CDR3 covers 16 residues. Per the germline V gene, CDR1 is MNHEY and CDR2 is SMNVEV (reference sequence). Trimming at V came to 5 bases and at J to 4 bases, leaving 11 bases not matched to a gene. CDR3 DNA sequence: TGTGCCAGCAGTAAGGTGGGCGGGAGGCCCCCAGATACGCAGTATTTT. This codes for CASSKVGGRPPDTQYF.

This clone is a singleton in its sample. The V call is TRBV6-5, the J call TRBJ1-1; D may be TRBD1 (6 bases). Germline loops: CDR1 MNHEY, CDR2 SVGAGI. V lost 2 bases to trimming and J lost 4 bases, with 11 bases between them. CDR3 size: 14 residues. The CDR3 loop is CASSYDRSATEAFF. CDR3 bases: TGTGCCAGCAGTTACGACAGGTCTGCCACTGAAGCTTTCTTT.

The CDR3 nucleotides are TGTGCCACCAGTCGACAGAGGAGCTCCTACAATGAGCAGTTCTTC. This codes for CATSRQRSSYNEQFF. V and J are TRBV15 and TRBJ2-1; TRBD1 is a possible D gene (5 bases). Trimming took off 6 bases at V and 0 bases at J, with 12 bases between the two ends. The CDR3 is made up of 15 amino acids. Germline-derived CDR1 and CDR2 are LNHNV and YYDKDF (reference sequence).

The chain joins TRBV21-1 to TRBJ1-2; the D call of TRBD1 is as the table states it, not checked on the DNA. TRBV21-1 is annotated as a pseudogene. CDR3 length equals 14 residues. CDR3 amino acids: CASSKGGGGNGYTF. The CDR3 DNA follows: TGTGCCAGCAGCAAAGGGGGTGGGGGCAATGGCTACACCTTC.

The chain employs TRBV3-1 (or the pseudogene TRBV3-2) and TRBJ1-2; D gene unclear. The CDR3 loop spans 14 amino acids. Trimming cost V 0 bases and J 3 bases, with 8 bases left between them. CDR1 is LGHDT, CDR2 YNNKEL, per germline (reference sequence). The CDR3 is CASSQEGQYYGYTF. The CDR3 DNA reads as TGTGCCAGCAGCCAAGAAGGGCAGTACTATGGCTACACCTTC.

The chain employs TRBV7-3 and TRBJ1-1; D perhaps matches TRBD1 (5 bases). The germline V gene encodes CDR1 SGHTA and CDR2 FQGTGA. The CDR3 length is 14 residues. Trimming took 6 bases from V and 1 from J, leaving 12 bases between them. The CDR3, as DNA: TGTGCCAGCAGGCTAGGACACTCGAACACTGAAGCTTTCTTT. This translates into CASRLGHSNTEAFF.

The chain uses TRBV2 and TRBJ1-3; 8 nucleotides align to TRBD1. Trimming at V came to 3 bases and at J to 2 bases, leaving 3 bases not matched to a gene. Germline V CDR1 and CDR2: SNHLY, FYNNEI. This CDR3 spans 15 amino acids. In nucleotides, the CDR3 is TGTGCCAGCAGTGACGAACAGGGGGCTGGAAACACCATATATTTT. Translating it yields CASSDEQGAGNTIYF.

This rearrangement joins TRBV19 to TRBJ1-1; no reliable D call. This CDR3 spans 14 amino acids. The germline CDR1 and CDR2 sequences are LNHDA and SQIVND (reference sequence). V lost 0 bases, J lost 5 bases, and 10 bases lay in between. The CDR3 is CASSIDKTNTEAFF. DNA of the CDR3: TGTGCCAGTAGTATAGATAAGACGAATACTGAAGCTTTCTTT.

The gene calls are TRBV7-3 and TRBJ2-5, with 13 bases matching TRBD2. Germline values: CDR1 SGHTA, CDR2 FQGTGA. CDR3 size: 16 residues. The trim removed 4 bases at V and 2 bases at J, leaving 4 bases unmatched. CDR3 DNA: TGTGCCAGCAGCTCGGGACTAGCGGGGACTCAAGAGACCCAGTACTTC. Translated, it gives CASSSGLAGTQETQYF.

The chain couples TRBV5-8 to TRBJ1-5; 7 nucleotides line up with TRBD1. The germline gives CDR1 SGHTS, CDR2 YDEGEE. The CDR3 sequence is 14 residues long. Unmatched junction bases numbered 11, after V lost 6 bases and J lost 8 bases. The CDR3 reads CASTESGGFKPQHF. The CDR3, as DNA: TGTGCCAGCACCGAGTCAGGGGGGTTTAAGCCCCAGCATTTT. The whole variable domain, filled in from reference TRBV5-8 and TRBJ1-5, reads EAGVTQSPTHLIKTRGQQATLRCSPISGHTSVYWYQQALGLGLQFLLWYDEGEERNRGNFPPRFSGRQFPNYSSELNVNALELEDSALYLCASTESGGFKPQHFGDGTRLSIL.

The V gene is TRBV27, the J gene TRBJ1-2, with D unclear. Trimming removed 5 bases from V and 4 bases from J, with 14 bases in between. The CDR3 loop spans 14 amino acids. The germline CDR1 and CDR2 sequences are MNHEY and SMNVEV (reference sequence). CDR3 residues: CASSQRPEIYGYTF. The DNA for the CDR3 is TGTGCCAGCAGTCAACGCCCGGAAATCTATGGCTACACCTTC.